Sequencing of this T cell receptor beta chain was carried out in a study of T cells in narcolepsy. Study summary: Healthy controls were enrolled alongside patients with narcolepsy type 1 or type 2.

V lost 11 bases and J 6 bases, leaving 4 bases between the germline ends. Germline V gene lookup returns CDR1 MNHEY and CDR2 SMNVEV (reference sequence). This CDR3 has 9 residues. The data were produced by immunoSEQ multiplex PCR, yet TCRdb's version contains in-frame clones alone and is incomplete. Here the sample spans some 30,000 clones, 70% to 80% being singletons. The specimen sequenced was CD45RA- memory CD4+ T cells from PBMCs. The V gene is TRBV27, the J gene TRBJ1-4; D gene ambiguous. The TCR originated in a human donor with narcolepsy. The CDR3 DNA is TGTGCCCCGCATGAAAAACTGTTTTTT. It translates to CAPHEKLFF. Full variable domain (remainder filled in from reference TRBV27 and TRBJ1-4): EAQVTQNPRYLITVTGKKLTVTCSQNMNHEYMSWYRQDPGLGLRQIYYSMNVEVTDKGDVPEGYKVSRKEKRNFPLILESPSPNQTSLYFCAPHEKLFFGSGTQLSVL.